These 8 T cell receptor beta chains came from one sample sequenced in a study of blood T cell repertoires in COVID-19. Here immunoSEQ multiplex PCR was the method, and the copy in TCRdb shows in-frame clones only, minus some. The sample has about 100,000 clones, around 86% seen once. Sequencing input: PBMCs or T cells enriched from blood (not recorded which). Every receptor here comes from a woman in her forties or fifties who had recovered from COVID-19.

The rearrangement joins TRBV10-3 to TRBJ2-1; TRBD2 matches 7 bases. Germline V lookup: CDR1 ENHRY, CDR2 SYGVKD. Trimming at V came to 8 bases and at J to 0 bases, leaving 4 bases not matched to a gene. This CDR3 spans 14 amino acids. The CDR3 DNA reads as TGTGCCATCCGGAGCGGGGTCTCCTACAATGAGCAGTTCTTC. Its translation is CAIRSGVSYNEQFF.

This chain connects TRBV30 to TRBJ2-7; the D gene is possibly TRBD2 (6 bases). The V end lost 8 bases, the J end lost 1 base, and 15 bases lay between the germline ends. CDR1 and CDR2 from the germline V gene are GTSNPN and SVGIG (reference sequence). The length of the CDR3 is 13 residues. The CDR3 coding sequence is TGTGCCGTCGCTAGCGTACCGTCCTACGAGCAGTACTTC. Residues: CAVASVPSYEQYF.

The J gene is TRBJ2-5, the V gene TRBV12-3 or TRBV12-4, with a tentative D call TRBD1 (6 bases). The CDR3 has 13 amino acids. The V gene lost 4 bases and the J gene lost 5 bases, with 11 bases spanning the gap. In DNA, the CDR3 is TGTGCCAGCAGTTACAGGGAGTTGGAGACCCAGTACTTC. This encodes CASSYRELETQYF.

The V call is TRBV2, the J call TRBJ1-3, with TRBD1 identical over 9 bases. V shed 6 bases, J shed 1 base, and the junction held 7 bases outside the gene matches. The germline V gene has CDR1 SNHLY and CDR2 FYNNEI. The CDR3 is 16 amino acids. The CDR3 nucleotides are TGTGCCAGCAGCCAAATAGGGACAGGGTCTGGAAACACCATATATTTT. Protein: CASSQIGTGSGNTIYF.

The V gene is TRBV6-6, the J gene TRBJ2-1; 10 bases are shared with TRBD2. Per the germline V gene, CDR1 is MNHNY and CDR2 is SVGAGI (reference sequence). This CDR3 region has 15 residues. V shed 5 bases, J shed 4 bases, and the junction held 5 bases outside the gene matches. This chain's CDR3 is CASSLAGVEYNEQFF. The DNA of the CDR3 is TGTGCCAGCAGTCTAGCGGGAGTAGAATACAATGAGCAGTTCTTC.

The rearrangement joins TRBV28 to TRBJ2-7; 11 bases are a match to TRBD1. Trimming removed 5 bases from V and 7 bases from J; junction bases left unmatched: 4. This CDR3 contains 13 residues. Germline values: CDR1 MDHEN, CDR2 SYDVKM. Here the CDR3 DNA reads TGTGCCAGCAGTCTGGGACAGGGGGGAGAGCAGTACTTC. It specifies CASSLGQGGEQYF.

This clone turned up a few times. The chain recombines TRBV6-2 or TRBV6-3 with TRBJ1-2, with D perhaps matching TRBD1 (5 bases). Trimming shortened V by 2 bases and J by 7 bases, and 14 bases separated the two germline ends. CDR1 is MNHEY, CDR2 SVGEGT, per germline. This CDR3 has 14 residues. This CDR3 is CASSYQAGMGGYTF. CDR3 in DNA: TGTGCCAGCAGTTACCAGGCAGGGATGGGTGGCTACACCTTC.

The rearrangement links TRBV6-1 to TRBJ1-2, with TRBD1 identical over 7 bases. This CDR3 contains 15 residues. Per germline, CDR1 MNHNS and CDR2 SASEGT. V shed 2 bases and J 5 bases; nucleotides not matched to a gene: 8. The chain's CDR3 is CASSERGQGLYGYTF. In nucleotides, the CDR3 is TGTGCCAGCAGTGAAAGGGGGCAGGGATTGTATGGCTACACCTTC.